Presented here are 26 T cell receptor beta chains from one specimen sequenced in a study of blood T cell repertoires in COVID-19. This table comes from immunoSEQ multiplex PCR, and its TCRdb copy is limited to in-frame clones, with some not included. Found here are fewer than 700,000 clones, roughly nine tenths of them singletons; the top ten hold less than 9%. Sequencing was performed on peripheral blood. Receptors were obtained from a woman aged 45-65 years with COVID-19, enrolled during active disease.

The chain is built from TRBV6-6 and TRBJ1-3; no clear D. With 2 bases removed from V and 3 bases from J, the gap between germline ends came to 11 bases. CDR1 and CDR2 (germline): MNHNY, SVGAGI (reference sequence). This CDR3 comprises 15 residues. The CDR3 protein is CASSYRVSDGNTIYF. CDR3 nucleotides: TGTGCCAGCAGTTACAGAGTCTCCGATGGAAACACCATATATTTT.

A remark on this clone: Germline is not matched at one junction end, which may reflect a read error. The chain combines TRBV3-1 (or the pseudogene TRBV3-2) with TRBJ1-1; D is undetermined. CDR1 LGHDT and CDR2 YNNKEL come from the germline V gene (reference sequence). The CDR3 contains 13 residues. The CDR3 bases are TGTGCCAGCAGCCAAGAAGCGAACTCTGAAGCTTTCTTT. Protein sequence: CASSQEANSEAFF.

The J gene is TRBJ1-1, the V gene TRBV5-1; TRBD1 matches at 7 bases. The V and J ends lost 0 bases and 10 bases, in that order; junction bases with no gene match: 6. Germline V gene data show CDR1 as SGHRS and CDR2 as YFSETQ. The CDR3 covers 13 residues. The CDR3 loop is CASSLGDRARAFF. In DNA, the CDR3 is TGCGCCAGCAGCTTGGGAGACAGGGCCAGAGCTTTCTTT.

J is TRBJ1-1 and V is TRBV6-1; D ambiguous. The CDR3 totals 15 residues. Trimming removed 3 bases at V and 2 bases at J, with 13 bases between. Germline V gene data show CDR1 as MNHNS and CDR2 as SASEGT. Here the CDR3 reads CASSDNGLLNTEAFF. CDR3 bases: TGTGCCAGCAGTGACAATGGGCTCCTCAACACTGAAGCTTTCTTT.

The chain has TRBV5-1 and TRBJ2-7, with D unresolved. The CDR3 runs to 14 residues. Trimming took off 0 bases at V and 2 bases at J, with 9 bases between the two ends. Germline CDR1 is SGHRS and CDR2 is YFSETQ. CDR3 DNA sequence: TGCGCCAGCAGCTTGGATACCGGTACCTACGAGCAGTACTTC. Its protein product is CASSLDTGTYEQYF.

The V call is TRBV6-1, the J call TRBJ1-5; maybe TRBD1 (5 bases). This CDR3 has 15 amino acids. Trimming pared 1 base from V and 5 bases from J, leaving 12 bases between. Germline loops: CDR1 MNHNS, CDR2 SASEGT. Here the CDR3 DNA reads TGTGCCAGCAGTGAAGATGACAGTCTATATCAGCCCCAGCATTTT. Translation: CASSEDDSLYQPQHF.

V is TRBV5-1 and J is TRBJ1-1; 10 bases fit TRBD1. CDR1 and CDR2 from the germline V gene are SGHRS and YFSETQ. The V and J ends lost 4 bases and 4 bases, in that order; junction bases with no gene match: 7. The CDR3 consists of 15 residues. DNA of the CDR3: TGCGCCAGCAGCACAGACGGACAGGGGGGCACTGAAGCTTTCTTT. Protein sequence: CASSTDGQGGTEAFF.

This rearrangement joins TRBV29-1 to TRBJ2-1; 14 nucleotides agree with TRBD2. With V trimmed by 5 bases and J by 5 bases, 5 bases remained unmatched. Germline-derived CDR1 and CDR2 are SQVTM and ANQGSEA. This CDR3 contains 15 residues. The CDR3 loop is CSVWGLAGVNNEQFF. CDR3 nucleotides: TGCAGCGTTTGGGGACTAGCGGGGGTGAACAATGAGCAGTTCTTC.

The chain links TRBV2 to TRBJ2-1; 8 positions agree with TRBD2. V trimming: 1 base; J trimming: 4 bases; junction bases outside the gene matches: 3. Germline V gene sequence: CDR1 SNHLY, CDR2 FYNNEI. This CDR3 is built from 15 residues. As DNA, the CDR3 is TGTGCCAGCAGTGAAGACGGGGGGGCTTACAATGAGCAGTTCTTC. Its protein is CASSEDGGAYNEQFF.

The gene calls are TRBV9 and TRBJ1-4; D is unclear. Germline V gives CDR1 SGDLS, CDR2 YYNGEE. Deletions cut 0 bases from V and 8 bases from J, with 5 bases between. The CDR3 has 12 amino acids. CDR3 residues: CASSVDMEKLFF. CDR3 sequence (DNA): TGTGCCAGCAGCGTAGATATGGAAAAACTGTTTTTT.

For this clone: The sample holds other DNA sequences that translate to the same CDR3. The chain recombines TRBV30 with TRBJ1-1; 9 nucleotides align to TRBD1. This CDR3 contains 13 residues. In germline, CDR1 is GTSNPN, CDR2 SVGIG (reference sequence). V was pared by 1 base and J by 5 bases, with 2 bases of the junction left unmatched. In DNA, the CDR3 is TGTGCCTGGAGTGGACAGGGGGGTACTGAAGCTTTCTTT. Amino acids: CAWSGQGGTEAFF.

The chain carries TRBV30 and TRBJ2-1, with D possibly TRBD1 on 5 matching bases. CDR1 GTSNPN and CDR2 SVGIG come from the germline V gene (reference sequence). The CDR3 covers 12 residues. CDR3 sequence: CAQGPQAAEQFF. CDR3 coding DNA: TGTGCTCAGGGTCCGCAGGCCGCTGAGCAGTTCTTC.

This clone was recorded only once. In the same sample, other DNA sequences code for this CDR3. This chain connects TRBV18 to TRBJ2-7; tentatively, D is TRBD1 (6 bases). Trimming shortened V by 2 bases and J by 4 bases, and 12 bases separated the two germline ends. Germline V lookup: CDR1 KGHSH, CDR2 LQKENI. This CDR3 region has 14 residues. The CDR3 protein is CASSPTGTGYEQYF. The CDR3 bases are TGTGCCAGCTCACCAACAGGGACGGGGTACGAGCAGTACTTC.

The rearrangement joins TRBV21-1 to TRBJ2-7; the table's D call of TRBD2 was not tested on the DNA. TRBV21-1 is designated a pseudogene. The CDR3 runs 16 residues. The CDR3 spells CASSKEGTSGFYEQYF. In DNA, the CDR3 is TGTGCCAGCAGCAAAGAAGGGACTAGCGGTTTCTACGAGCAGTACTTC.

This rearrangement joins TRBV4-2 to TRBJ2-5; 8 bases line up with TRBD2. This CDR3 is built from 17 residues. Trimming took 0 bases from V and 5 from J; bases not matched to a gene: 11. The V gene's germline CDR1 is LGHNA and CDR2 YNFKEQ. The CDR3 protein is CASSQDQGAGGRETQYF. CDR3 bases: TGTGCCAGCAGCCAAGATCAGGGCGCGGGGGGCCGGGAGACCCAGTACTTC.

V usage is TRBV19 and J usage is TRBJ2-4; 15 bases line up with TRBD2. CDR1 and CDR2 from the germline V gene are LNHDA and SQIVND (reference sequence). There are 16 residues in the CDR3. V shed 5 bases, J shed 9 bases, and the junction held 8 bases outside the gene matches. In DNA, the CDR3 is TGTGCCAGTAGTCCTGGGACTAGCGGGGGGAACGGCATTCAGTACTTC. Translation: CASSPGTSGGNGIQYF.

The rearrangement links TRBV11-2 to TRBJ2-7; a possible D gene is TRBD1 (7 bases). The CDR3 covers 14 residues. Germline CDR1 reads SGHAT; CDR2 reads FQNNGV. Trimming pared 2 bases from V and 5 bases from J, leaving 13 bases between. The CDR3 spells CASSLRVRGDEQYF. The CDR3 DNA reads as TGTGCCAGCAGCTTACGCGTCAGGGGGGACGAGCAGTACTTC.

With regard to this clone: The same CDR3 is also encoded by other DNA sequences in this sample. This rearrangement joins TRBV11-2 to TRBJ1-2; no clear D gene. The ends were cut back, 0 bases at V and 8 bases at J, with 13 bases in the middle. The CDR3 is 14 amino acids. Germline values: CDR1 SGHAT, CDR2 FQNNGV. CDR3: CASSLDRGSYGYTF. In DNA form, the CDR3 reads TGTGCCAGCAGCTTAGATCGAGGCAGTTACGGCTACACCTTC.

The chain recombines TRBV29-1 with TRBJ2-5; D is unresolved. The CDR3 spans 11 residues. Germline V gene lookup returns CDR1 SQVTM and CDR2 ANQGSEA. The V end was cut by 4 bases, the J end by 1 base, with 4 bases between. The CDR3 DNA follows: TGCAGCGTTGCCAGCCAAGAGACCCAGTACTTC. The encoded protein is CSVASQETQYF.

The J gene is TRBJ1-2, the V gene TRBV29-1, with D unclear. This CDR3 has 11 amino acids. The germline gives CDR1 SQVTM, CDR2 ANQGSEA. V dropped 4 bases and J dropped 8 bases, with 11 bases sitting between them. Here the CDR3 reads CSVVQADGYTF. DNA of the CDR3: TGCAGCGTTGTTCAAGCGGACGGCTACACCTTC. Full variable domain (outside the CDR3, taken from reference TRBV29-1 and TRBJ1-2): SAVISQKPSRDICQRGTSLTIQCQVDSQVTMMFWYRQQPGQSLTLIATANQGSEATYESGFVIDKFPISRPNLTFSTLTVSNMSPEDSSIYLCSVVQADGYTFGSGTRLTVV.

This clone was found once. CDR3 nucleotide sequence: TGTGCCAGCAGTGGTGGAGGGTACAATGAGCAGTTCTTC. Translation gives CASSGGGYNEQFF. This sequence joins TRBV27 and TRBJ2-1, with TRBD2 as a possible D gene (6 bases). From germline, CDR1 is MNHEY and CDR2 SMNVEV (reference sequence). The CDR3 is 13 residues long. V shed 5 bases and J shed 4 bases, with 9 bases lying between them.

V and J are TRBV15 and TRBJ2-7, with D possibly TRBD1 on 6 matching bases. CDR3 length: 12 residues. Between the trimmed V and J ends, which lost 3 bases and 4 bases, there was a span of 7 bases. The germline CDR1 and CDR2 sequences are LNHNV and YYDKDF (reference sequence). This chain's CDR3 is CATSSTGYEQYF. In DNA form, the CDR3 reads TGTGCCACCAGCAGTACAGGGTACGAGCAGTACTTC.

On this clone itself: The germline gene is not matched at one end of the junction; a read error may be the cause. CDR3 sequence (DNA): TGTGCCAGCAGCCCTAGCAGTGATACCTTCCCTTCCTTC. As protein: CASSPSSDTFPSF. The chain links TRBV9 to TRBJ2-7, with a weak D call TRBD2 (5 bases). Per germline, CDR1 SGDLS and CDR2 YYNGEE. The CDR3 has 13 amino acids.

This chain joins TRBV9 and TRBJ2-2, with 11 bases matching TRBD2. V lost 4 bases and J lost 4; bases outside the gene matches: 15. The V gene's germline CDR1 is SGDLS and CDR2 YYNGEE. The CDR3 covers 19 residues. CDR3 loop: CASSPRGLAVTVSTGELFF. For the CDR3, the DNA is TGTGCCAGCAGCCCCCGGGGACTAGCGGTGACTGTGAGCACCGGGGAGCTGTTTTTT.

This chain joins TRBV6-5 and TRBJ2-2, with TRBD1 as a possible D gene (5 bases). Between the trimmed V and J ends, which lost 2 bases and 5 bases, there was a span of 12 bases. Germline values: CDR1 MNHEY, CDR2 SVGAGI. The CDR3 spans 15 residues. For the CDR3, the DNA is TGTGCCAGCAGTTACCCGAAGGGGCGAACCGGGGAGCTGTTTTTT. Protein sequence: CASSYPKGRTGELFF.

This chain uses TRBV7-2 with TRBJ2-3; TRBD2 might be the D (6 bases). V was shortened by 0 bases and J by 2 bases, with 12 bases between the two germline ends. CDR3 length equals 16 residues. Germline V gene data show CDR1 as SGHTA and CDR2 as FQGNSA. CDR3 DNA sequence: TGTGCCAGCAGCTTAGCGCTGGCGGGACTCACAGATACGCAGTATTTT. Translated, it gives CASSLALAGLTDTQYF.